The clone carrying this T cell receptor (beta chain) was picked up one time. Susac syndrome patients met recently defined diagnostic criteria for definite or probable disease. These data originate in a study of CD8 T cells in Susac syndrome. A quantity of about 0.5 to 1 ug RNA underwent reverse transcription using random hexamers. TCRdb re-derived calls from the immunoSEQ multiplex PCR reads in MiXCR, one entry per CDR3 protein. Of about 150,000 distinct CDR3 sequences listed, over 90% are singletons. The CDR3 runs to 13 residues. Trimming took 4 bases from V and 4 from J, leaving 9 bases between them. CDR1 is SGHDT and CDR2 is YYEEEE in the germline V gene.

The genes are TRBV5-6 and TRBJ1-5; D is perhaps TRBD1 (5 bases). Sequencing was done on a sample of CD8+ T cells from PBMCs. This TCR came from a human donor with Susac syndrome. CDR3 nucleotide sequence: TGTGCCAGCAGCGCAGGGTGGAATCAGCCCCAGCATTTT. Translating gives CASSAGWNQPQHF.